This T cell receptor beta chain is from a study of T cell responses to AZD1222 COVID-19 vaccine. Produced via immunoSEQ multiplex PCR; TCRdb's table is partial and in-frame only. The repertoire holds 250,000 to 300,000 clones, with 90% to 95% as singletons. The CDR3 consists of 16 residues. Trimming pared 0 bases from V and 5 bases from J, leaving 16 bases between. The germline gives CDR1 LGHNA, CDR2 YNFKEQ. The input for sequencing was peripheral blood, taken 28 days after the second AZD1222 dose. This receptor was identified in an adult who received the AZD1222 COVID-19 vaccine. The genes are TRBV4-2 and TRBJ2-5; possible D gene TRBD2, 6 bases. The CDR3 nucleotides read TGTGCCAGCAGCCAAGAGTGGAGGGGTGAGCGGGAGACCCAGTACTTC. Amino acid sequence: CASSQEWRGERETQYF.